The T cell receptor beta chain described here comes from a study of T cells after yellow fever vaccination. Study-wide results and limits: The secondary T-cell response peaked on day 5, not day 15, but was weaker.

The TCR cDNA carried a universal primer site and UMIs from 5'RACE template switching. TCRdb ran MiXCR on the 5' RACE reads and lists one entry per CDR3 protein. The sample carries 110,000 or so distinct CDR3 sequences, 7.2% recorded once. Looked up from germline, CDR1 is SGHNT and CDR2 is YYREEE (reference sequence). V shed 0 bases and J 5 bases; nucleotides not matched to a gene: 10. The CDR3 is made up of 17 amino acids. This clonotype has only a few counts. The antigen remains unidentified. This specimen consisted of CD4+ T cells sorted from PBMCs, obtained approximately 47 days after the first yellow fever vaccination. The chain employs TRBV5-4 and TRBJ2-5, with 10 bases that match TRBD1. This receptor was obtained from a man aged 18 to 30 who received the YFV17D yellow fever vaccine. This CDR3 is CASSLVGDRGIGETQYF. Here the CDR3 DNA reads TGTGCCAGCAGCTTGGTGGGGGACAGGGGTATTGGGGAGACCCAGTACTTC.